The 29 T cell receptor beta chains reported below all come from one sample, sequenced in a study of tumor and adjacent non-tumor tissue in lung cancer. Three rounds of nested PCR, following a modified ARM-PCR protocol, produced the TCRbeta library. TCRdb fed the multiplex PCR reads into MiXCR, producing one record per CDR3 protein. The data contain about 100,000 distinct CDR3 sequences, about 62% of them singletons. RNA was extracted from bulk tissue without any cell sorting. Distant lung tissue was collected more than 3 cm away from the tumor edge. Sequenced sample: distant non-tumor lung tissue. These receptor sequences come from a man under 40 with non-small cell lung cancer.

The J gene is TRBJ2-2, the V gene TRBV11-2; TRBD2 matches 7 bases. The CDR3 totals 16 residues. In germline, CDR1 is SGHAT, CDR2 FQNNGV. V trimming: 3 bases; J trimming: 0 bases; junction bases outside the gene matches: 4. This chain's CDR3 is CASSFSSGTNTGELFF. The CDR3, as DNA: TGTGCCAGCAGCTTTTCTAGCGGAACGAACACCGGGGAGCTGTTTTTT.

The gene calls are TRBV5-1 and TRBJ2-2; 13 bases fit TRBD2. Germline V CDR1 and CDR2: SGHRS, YFSETQ. The CDR3 covers 15 residues. Germline trimming cut 8 bases from V and 9 bases from J; bases unmatched to any gene: 10. CDR3: CASSPTSGRSWELFF. The CDR3, as DNA: TGCGCCAGTAGCCCGACTAGCGGGAGGTCCTGGGAGCTGTTTTTT.

This clonotype appeared many times. The rearrangement links TRBV11-2 to TRBJ2-5; D might be TRBD1 or TRBD2, each matching 5 bases. The germline V gene encodes CDR1 SGHAT and CDR2 FQNNGV. The CDR3 covers 14 residues. Trimming shortened V by 2 bases and J by 7 bases, and 14 bases separated the two germline ends. DNA for the CDR3: TGTGCCAGCAGCTTACAGGGAGCCTCGGGGACCCAGTACTTC. Its translation is CASSLQGASGTQYF.

On this clonotype: A much larger clone lies one base from this, so it may be a read error. The rearrangement uses TRBV4-3 and TRBJ2-7; a weak D match, TRBD2 (6 bases). The CDR3 has 17 amino acids. Germline-derived CDR1 and CDR2 are LGHNA and YSLEER. The CDR3 nucleotides are TGCGCCAACAGCCAAGAACGGTCTAGCGATATCTCCTACGAGCAGTACTTC. Its translation is CANSQERSSDISYEQYF.

To note about this clonotype: At one boundary the junction diverges from the germline segment, which might be a read error. The chain is built from TRBV20-1 and TRBJ2-2; D might be TRBD1 (6 bases). Germline V gene lookup returns CDR1 DFQATT and CDR2 SNEGSKA (reference sequence). CDR3 length equals 15 residues. CDR3 sequence: CSARDGQGYIGEQFF. CDR3 DNA sequence: TGCAGTGCTAGAGATGGGCAGGGGTACATCGGGGAGCAGTTTTTT.

The chain combines TRBV4-3 with TRBJ2-4; 11 nucleotides match TRBD2. This CDR3 contains 15 residues. Per the germline V gene, CDR1 is LGHNA and CDR2 is YSLEER. The CDR3 nucleotides read TGCGCGAGCGGCCAAGGGGGACTAGCGGAAAACATTCAGTACTTC. As protein: CASGQGGLAENIQYF.

Concerning this clonotype itself: An end of the junction does not agree with germline; a read error may underlie this. This chain uses TRBV6-5 with TRBJ1-6; 7 nucleotides line up with TRBD1. Germline V CDR1 and CDR2: MNHEY, SVGAGI. The CDR3 contains 19 residues. CDR3: CASSCSPGLGGSYNSPLHF. The DNA for the CDR3 is TGTGCCAGCAGTTGCTCGCCTGGATTAGGGGGCTCCTATAATTCACCCCTCCACTTC.

Notes on this clonotype: At one end the junction does not follow the germline gene, possibly because of a read error. CDR3 region: CGSSSIGYEQYF. The CDR3 coding sequence is TGTGGCAGCAGCTCTATTGGCTACGAGCAGTATTTC. This chain links TRBV11-3 with TRBJ2-7; D not certain. CDR3 size: 12 residues. Germline values: CDR1 SGHNT, CDR2 YENEEA.

This clonotype has ten or more counts. The chain combines TRBV20-1 with TRBJ2-5, with 12 positions matching TRBD1. Germline V gene data show CDR1 as DFQATT and CDR2 as SNEGSKA (reference sequence). The J segment lost 1 base and the V segment lost 6 bases, leaving 12 bases of the junction unmatched. This CDR3 comprises 17 residues. The CDR3 DNA follows: TGCAGTGCCACCGGGACAGGGGGCCGGAGGAGCCAAGAGACCCAGTACTTC. Its translation is CSATGTGGRRSQETQYF.

Regarding this clonotype: A much more abundant neighbour one base away suggests this may be a read error. As the CDR3 is not closed by the conserved phenylalanine or tryptophan, this likely results from a read error. The chain is built from TRBV11-2 and TRBJ1-4; 9 bases align to TRBD1. V was pared by 4 bases and J by 10 bases, with 4 bases of the junction left unmatched. This CDR3 spans 13 amino acids. CDR1 SGHAT and CDR2 FQNNGV come from the germline V gene. The chain's CDR3 is CASSSDRGGKLFL. CDR3 bases: TGTGCCAGCAGCTCCGACAGGGGGGGAAAACTGTTTCTT.

The J gene is TRBJ1-4, the V gene TRBV24-1; D is uncertain. The CDR3 is 12 residues long. Per the germline V gene, CDR1 is KGHDR and CDR2 is SFDVKD. V lost 1 base, J lost 10 bases, and 6 bases lay in between. CDR3 region: CATSDLIGKLFF. CDR3 nucleotides: TGTGCCACCAGTGATTTAATTGGAAAACTGTTTTTT.

The chain recombines TRBV20-1 with TRBJ2-2, with TRBD2 as a possible D gene (6 bases). Germline V gives CDR1 DFQATT, CDR2 SNEGSKA (reference sequence). The CDR3 is made up of 16 amino acids. V was shortened by 4 bases and J by 6 bases, with 21 bases between the two germline ends. The CDR3 nucleotides read TGCAGTGCTAAAGATCCGGGGAGGTCTGGGTCCGGGGAGCTGTTTTTT. Translation gives CSAKDPGRSGSGELFF.

In regard to this clonotype: An end of the junction differs from the germline gene, which may be a read error. The chain's CDR3 is CNARDHDSGTQYF. The DNA of the CDR3 is TGTAATGCTAGAGATCACGACAGCGGGACCCAGTACTTC. This rearrangement joins TRBV20-1 to TRBJ2-5; D assignment may be TRBD1 or TRBD2 (5 bases each). From germline, CDR1 is DFQATT and CDR2 SNEGSKA (reference sequence). The CDR3 extends over 13 amino acids.

The chain carries TRBV13 and TRBJ2-5; the match to TRBD2 covers 13 bases. Germline trimming cut 5 bases from V and 5 bases from J; bases unmatched to any gene: 8. Germline CDR1 reads PRHDT; CDR2 reads FYEKMQ (reference sequence). This CDR3 has 16 residues. The CDR3 protein is CASSRRTSGSLETQYF. The CDR3 bases are TGTGCCAGCAGCCGACGGACTAGCGGGAGTTTGGAGACCCAGTACTTC.

The chain joins TRBV11-2 to TRBJ2-1; TRBD2 might be the D (6 bases). V was pared by 5 bases and J by 0 bases, with 17 bases between. Germline CDR1 is SGHAT and CDR2 is FQNNGV. This CDR3 comprises 17 residues. CDR3 sequence reads: CASSPGLTGPSYNEQFF. CDR3 DNA sequence: TGTGCCAGCAGCCCAGGACTAACGGGACCCTCCTACAATGAGCAGTTCTTC.

This clonotype was observed a few times. The V and J genes are TRBV7-9 and TRBJ1-1, with a weak D call TRBD1 (5 bases). Between the trimmed V and J ends, which lost 1 base and 0 bases, there was a span of 12 bases. This CDR3 comprises 16 residues. Germline V gene sequence: CDR1 SEHNR, CDR2 FQNEAQ (reference sequence). The CDR3 bases are TGTGCCAGCAGCTTAGACGGGGACCGATTGAACACTGAAGCTTTCTTT. It codes for CASSLDGDRLNTEAFF.

In regard to this clonotype: A read error may account for a junction end that differs from germline. The CDR3 protein is CSVRTGGEQCF. The CDR3 bases are TGCAGCGTAAGGACAGGGGGCGAACAGTGCTTC. This chain connects TRBV29-1 to TRBJ2-7, with TRBD1 matching 11 bases. Germline CDR1 SQVTM, CDR2 ANQGSEA. The length of the CDR3 is 11 residues.

This clonotype occurred many times. The V and J genes are TRBV29-1 and TRBJ2-7; D remains unclear. CDR3 size: 11 residues. CDR1 and CDR2 from the germline V gene are SQVTM and ANQGSEA. V was pared by 6 bases and J by 6 bases, with 12 bases between. CDR3 sequence (DNA): TGCAGCGTGTACGTTGGCGGCGAGCAGTACTTC. Protein product: CSVYVGGEQYF.

This chain uses TRBV7-9 with TRBJ2-7; TRBD1 might be the D (6 bases). Germline assignment: CDR1 SEHNR and CDR2 FQNEAQ (reference sequence). The CDR3 extends over 15 amino acids. Trimming took 5 bases from V and 6 from J, leaving 20 bases between them. The CDR3 coding sequence is TGTGCCAGCAGCCCGCGATTATCCCAGGGGTTCGAGCAGTACTTC. Its translation: CASSPRLSQGFEQYF. Based on the CDR3 plus reference TRBV7-9 and TRBJ2-7, the full variable domain is DTGVSQNPRHKITKRGQNVTFRCDPISEHNRLYWYRQTLGQGPEFLTYFQNEAQLEKSRLLSDRFSAERPKGSFSTLEIQRTEQGDSAMYLCASSPRLSQGFEQYFGPGTRLTVT.

Worth noting for this clonotype: A much more abundant neighbour one base away suggests this may be a read error. The V and J genes are TRBV12-3 or TRBV12-4 and TRBJ2-7; D may be TRBD1 or TRBD2 (6 bases each). The CDR3 has 13 residues. The CDR3 is CASSLGGSYDQYF. As DNA, the CDR3 is TGTGCCAGCAGTTTGGGGGGCTCCTACGACCAGTACTTC.

The gene calls are TRBV29-1 and TRBJ1-2; no clear D. CDR3 size: 15 residues. V was clipped by 7 bases and J by 8 bases, with 26 bases between them. The V gene's germline CDR1 is SQVTM and CDR2 ANQGSEA. The DNA of the CDR3 is TGCAGCGATGATGTGGCAGATGCGATCATGGGAGGCTACACCTTC. It yields the protein CSDDVADAIMGGYTF.

Notes on this clonotype: Mismatch with germline at one junction end may stem from a read error. The J gene is TRBJ2-1, the V gene TRBV6-5; 10 bases agree with TRBD2. The CDR3 totals 17 residues. The germline CDR1 and CDR2 sequences are MNHEY and SVGAGI. CDR3 loop: CTSSYSISGRIRNKQFF. The CDR3 DNA reads TGTACCAGCAGTTACTCCATTAGCGGGAGGATACGCAATAAGCAGTTCTTC.

Regarding this clonotype: Compared with germline, one end of the junction differs, possibly owing to a read error. The chain uses TRBV6-2 or TRBV6-3 and TRBJ2-6; no clear D. The CDR3 has 15 residues. From germline, CDR1 is MNHEY and CDR2 SVGEGT. This CDR3 is CASSPRVPGANVLTF. The CDR3 DNA follows: TGTGCTAGCAGTCCTAGGGTGCCCGGGGCCAACGTCCTGACTTTC.

Worth noting for this clonotype: The CDR3 does not end in the conserved phenylalanine or tryptophan, so this is likely a read error. No DNA is shown, since the ends of the CDR3 on it are uncertain; the CDR3 is the one TCRdb lists. CDR3 loop: CSAILAGAQHL. This chain links TRBV20-1 with TRBJ2-7; the table names TRBD2, a call not compared with the DNA. The CDR3 length equals 11 residues, ends included. CDR1 is DFQATT, CDR2 SNEGSKA, per germline (reference sequence).

This sequence joins TRBV6-5 and TRBJ2-3; D uncertain. Germline V lookup: CDR1 MNHEY, CDR2 SVGAGI. V was trimmed by 7 bases and J by 5 bases, leaving 16 bases between them. The length of the CDR3 is 14 residues. The CDR3 reads CASNKTRKIDTQYF. CDR3 DNA: TGTGCCAGCAATAAGACCCGGAAAATAGATACGCAGTATTTT.

The chain uses TRBV6-5 and TRBJ1-2; TRBD1 aligns across 8 bases. The CDR3 has 13 residues. The germline CDR1 and CDR2 sequences are MNHEY and SVGAGI. V shed 5 bases, J shed 10 bases, and the junction held 9 bases outside the gene matches. CDR3 coding DNA: TGTGCCAGCAGTCCCGACAGGGGATACGACTACACCTTC. As protein: CASSPDRGYDYTF.

With respect to this clonotype: A much larger clone lies one base from this, so it may be a read error. The rearrangement uses TRBV12-3 or TRBV12-4 and TRBJ1-1, with 7 bases matching TRBD1. The CDR3 loop spans 10 amino acids. In DNA form, the CDR3 reads TGCGACAGGGTTTTGATTGAAGCTTTCTTT. As protein: CDRVLIEAFF.

A remark on this clonotype: This CDR3 is missing its conserved last phenylalanine or tryptophan, likely due to a read error. The chain joins TRBV11-2 to TRBJ2-1; D gene uncertain. The V gene's germline CDR1 is SGHAT and CDR2 FQNNGV. The CDR3 is 15 amino acids. V was trimmed by 0 bases and J by 4 bases, leaving 10 bases between them. CDR3 loop: CASSLEDGEYNEQFL. The CDR3 coding sequence is TGTGCCAGCAGCTTAGAGGATGGGGAATACAATGAGCAGTTCCTC.

On this clonotype itself: An end of the junction does not agree with germline; a read error may underlie this. The V and J genes are TRBV11-1 and TRBJ2-3, with 9 nucleotides matching TRBD2. Germline lookup yields CDR1 SGHAT and CDR2 FQDESV (reference sequence). This CDR3 has 15 amino acids. The CDR3 DNA follows: TGTGCCAGCAGCCCAGCGGGGGGTAGCATAGATACGCAGTATTTT. This translates into CASSPAGGSIDTQYF.